One and the same sample provided the 2 T cell receptor beta chains below, sequenced in a study of blood T cell repertoires in COVID-19. Data came from immunoSEQ multiplex PCR; TCRdb stores just in-frame clones and leaves some out. Here the sample spans about 260,000 clones, about 86% being singletons. Material: PBMCs or T cells enriched from blood (not recorded which). The receptors shown here come from a young man with acute COVID-19.

The gene calls are TRBV5-1 and TRBJ2-1, with unresolved D. Trimming cost V 0 bases and J 9 bases, with 4 bases left between them. The germline CDR1 and CDR2 sequences are SGHRS and YFSETQ. The length of the CDR3 is 11 residues. The CDR3 DNA sequence: TGCGCCAGCAGCTTGGCCGTTGAGCAGTTCTTC. As protein: CASSLAVEQFF.

This chain connects TRBV7-3 to TRBJ1-1, with D unclear. Between the trimmed V and J ends, which lost 6 bases and 0 bases, there was a span of 14 bases. The CDR3 spans 15 residues. The germline V gene has CDR1 SGHTA and CDR2 FQGTGA. CDR3 loop: CASRPGSNMNTEAFF. CDR3 bases: TGTGCCAGCAGGCCCGGGTCAAACATGAACACTGAAGCTTTCTTT.